One sample yielded the 20 T cell receptor beta chains listed below, sequenced in a study of blood T cell repertoires in COVID-19. Assay used: immunoSEQ multiplex PCR; TCRdb lists only in-frame clones, some missing. The sample yields 350,000 to 550,000 clones, about 89% seen once. Sequenced input: peripheral blood. These receptors were collected from a woman in her thirties with acute or convalescent COVID-19.

The chain joins TRBV30 to TRBJ1-3; D not resolved. This CDR3 has 15 amino acids. The V gene lost 5 bases and the J gene lost 0 bases, with 14 bases spanning the gap. Germline CDR1 reads GTSNPN; CDR2 reads SVGIG (reference sequence). CDR3 sequence (DNA): TGTGCCTGGGGGTCAGGCTTAAACTCTGGAAACACCATATATTTT. Its translation is CAWGSGLNSGNTIYF.

The chain couples TRBV5-1 to TRBJ1-2; tentatively, D is TRBD1 (6 bases). The CDR3 extends over 17 amino acids. CDR1 SGHRS and CDR2 YFSETQ come from the germline V gene. The V gene lost 0 bases and the J gene lost 7 bases, with 22 bases spanning the gap. This CDR3 reads CASSLEGGEWAGPGYTF. CDR3 DNA: TGCGCCAGCAGCTTGGAAGGGGGAGAATGGGCTGGGCCTGGCTACACCTTC.

The rearrangement links TRBV21-1 to TRBJ2-7; the listed D gene, TRBD1, was not tested against the DNA. TRBV21-1 is marked as a pseudogene. This CDR3 has 19 residues. The CDR3 DNA reads as TGTGCCAGCAGCAAACGTATCGCAGGTGGGGGCTTTTTGTCCTACGAGCAGTACTTC. It yields the protein CASSKRIAGGGFLSYEQYF.

This clone was found a few times. The chain employs TRBV28 and TRBJ2-7, with D maybe TRBD2 (5 bases). The CDR3 consists of 15 residues. CDR1 is MDHEN, CDR2 SYDVKM, per germline. V was trimmed by 8 bases and J by 3 bases, leaving 20 bases between them. The CDR3 nucleotides are TGTGCCAGCGCCTCCAGAGGGAGCGCTAACTACGAGCAGTACTTC. This sequence encodes CASASRGSANYEQYF.

Comment on this clone: Additional DNA sequences in this sample encode the identical CDR3. The chain carries TRBV5-1 and TRBJ2-3; D is undetermined. The V end was cut by 0 bases, the J end by 3 bases, with 5 bases between. From germline, CDR1 is SGHRS and CDR2 YFSETQ. This CDR3 has 13 residues. The CDR3 is CASSLGRTDTQYF. Here the CDR3 DNA reads TGCGCCAGCAGCTTGGGCAGGACAGATACGCAGTATTTT.

The chain is built from TRBV5-6 and TRBJ1-1; D may be TRBD1 (6 bases). Germline-derived CDR1 and CDR2 are SGHDT and YYEEEE. The CDR3 sequence is 15 residues long. Trimming pared 6 bases from V and 1 base from J, leaving 16 bases between. The DNA for the CDR3 is TGTGCCAGCACCCCGTTCGGACAGCAGAACACTGAAGCTTTCTTT. Its protein is CASTPFGQQNTEAFF.

This clone was observed a few times. V usage is TRBV5-1 and J usage is TRBJ2-7, with D possibly matching TRBD1 (5 bases). Germline CDR1 SGHRS, CDR2 YFSETQ. CDR3 size: 15 residues. Trimming stripped 0 bases from V and 0 bases from J, with 10 bases between. The CDR3 coding sequence is TGCGCCAGCAGCTTGGGCAGGGCGACCTCCTACGAGCAGTACTTC. Its translation: CASSLGRATSYEQYF.

This rearrangement joins TRBV28 to TRBJ2-7; tentative D call: TRBD1 (5 bases). Trimming removed 1 base at V and 2 bases at J, with 12 bases between. Germline-derived CDR1 and CDR2 are MDHEN and SYDVKM. The CDR3 is 15 amino acids. CDR3 nucleotides: TGTGCCAGCAGTTTATTCACAGGTAGAACCTACGAGCAGTACTTC. Translation gives CASSLFTGRTYEQYF.

This rearrangement joins TRBV2 to TRBJ1-3; weak D call: TRBD1 (6 bases). Trimming pared 7 bases from V and 2 bases from J, leaving 15 bases between. This CDR3 has 15 residues. Looked up from germline, CDR1 is SNHLY and CDR2 is FYNNEI. The CDR3 sequence is CASITQGKPGNTIYF. In DNA form, the CDR3 reads TGTGCCAGCATCACTCAGGGGAAGCCTGGAAACACCATATATTTT. Full variable domain (remainder filled in from reference TRBV2 and TRBJ1-3): EPEVTQTPSHQVTQMGQEVILRCVPISNHLYFYWYRQILGQKVEFLVSFYNNEISEKSEIFDDQFSVERPDGSNFTLKIRSTKLEDSAMYFCASITQGKPGNTIYFGEGSWLTVV.

As concerns this clone: This specimen includes other DNA sequences encoding the same CDR3. This chain uses TRBV27 with TRBJ1-1, with D unclear. The ends were cut back, 2 bases at V and 1 base at J, with 5 bases in the middle. Germline assignment: CDR1 MNHEY and CDR2 SMNVEV (reference sequence). This CDR3 has 13 amino acids. The CDR3 loop is CASSLGGNTEAFF. The DNA for the CDR3 is TGTGCCAGCAGTTTAGGCGGGAACACTGAAGCTTTCTTT.

This clone was found once. V and J are TRBV28 and TRBJ2-3; 7 nucleotides line up with TRBD2. The CDR3 loop spans 19 amino acids. Trimming at V came to 3 bases and at J to 0 bases, leaving 15 bases not matched to a gene. Germline lookup yields CDR1 MDHEN and CDR2 SYDVKM. CDR3 residues: CASSFSTSPAFTSTDTQYF. DNA for the CDR3: TGTGCCAGCAGTTTTTCGACTAGCCCTGCCTTCACTAGCACAGATACGCAGTATTTT.

The chain has TRBV4-1 and TRBJ2-7; TRBD1 is a possible D gene (6 bases). The CDR3 runs to 15 residues. Germline CDR1 MGHRA, CDR2 YSYEKL. V was cut by 1 base and J by 2 bases, with 12 bases left in between. The CDR3 is CASSQGSDRTYEQYF. The CDR3 DNA sequence: TGCGCCAGCAGCCAAGGTTCAGACAGGACCTACGAGCAGTACTTC.

V and J are TRBV28 and TRBJ2-1, with 12 bases aligning to TRBD2. Per the germline V gene, CDR1 is MDHEN and CDR2 is SYDVKM. V lost 6 bases to trimming and J lost 7 bases; unmatched junction nucleotides: 7. This CDR3 has 15 amino acids. This CDR3 reads CASSWTSGVRNEQFF. The CDR3 coding sequence is TGTGCCAGCAGCTGGACTAGCGGGGTTCGGAATGAGCAGTTCTTC.

The rearrangement uses TRBV30 and TRBJ2-2; tentative D call: TRBD1 (6 bases). The V gene's germline CDR1 is GTSNPN and CDR2 SVGIG (reference sequence). The CDR3 contains 15 residues. V was clipped by 5 bases and J by 3 bases, with 16 bases between them. For the CDR3, the DNA is TGTGCCTGGTCCTACAGGGTACGGGACACCGGGGAGCTGTTTTTT. Translating it yields CAWSYRVRDTGELFF.

The genes are TRBV7-3 and TRBJ2-1; TRBD2 matches at 7 bases. The CDR3 has 15 amino acids. Unmatched junction bases numbered 11, after V lost 5 bases and J lost 7 bases. Germline CDR1 SGHTA, CDR2 FQGTGA. The CDR3 is CASSPQETSRNEQFF. CDR3 sequence (DNA): TGTGCCAGCAGCCCCCAGGAGACTAGCCGGAATGAGCAGTTCTTC.

This clone was observed a handful of times. The same CDR3 can be traced to other DNA sequences in this sample. J is TRBJ2-3 and V is TRBV29-1, with 9 bases lining up with TRBD2. This CDR3 is built from 13 residues. J lost 4 bases, V lost 7 bases, and 6 bases had no gene match. Germline assignment: CDR1 SQVTM and CDR2 ANQGSEA. This CDR3 is CSGGGGGADTQYF. For the CDR3, the DNA is TGCAGCGGGGGGGGCGGGGGGGCAGATACGCAGTATTTT.

The V and J genes are TRBV4-1 and TRBJ1-1; 7 nucleotides match TRBD1. V was pared by 4 bases and J by 0 bases, with 5 bases of the junction left unmatched. In germline, CDR1 is MGHRA, CDR2 YSYEKL. This CDR3 contains 15 residues. The CDR3 loop is CASSPPQGMNTEAFF. The CDR3 DNA sequence: TGCGCCAGCAGCCCCCCACAGGGGATGAACACTGAAGCTTTCTTT.

The chain uses TRBV5-5 and TRBJ2-1, with D tentatively TRBD1 (6 bases). Trimming pared 4 bases from V and 4 bases from J, leaving 18 bases between. This CDR3 spans 16 amino acids. The germline CDR1 and CDR2 sequences are SGHKS and YYEKEE (reference sequence). The CDR3 DNA is TGTGCCAGCAGCCCTACGGGACACCATAATTACAATGAGCAGTTCTTC. Translation gives CASSPTGHHNYNEQFF.

The genes are TRBV3-1 (or the pseudogene TRBV3-2) and TRBJ2-7; D is undetermined. V lost 1 base and J lost 2, with 9 bases in between. The length of the CDR3 is 14 residues. Germline loops: CDR1 LGHDT, CDR2 YNNKEL (reference sequence). The CDR3 DNA reads TGTGCCAGCAGCCAAGGATCTCAGGCCTACGAGCAGTACTTC. As protein: CASSQGSQAYEQYF.

This sequence joins TRBV10-2 and TRBJ2-5; D is perhaps TRBD2 (5 bases). The CDR3 runs 18 residues. V lost 6 bases and J 3 bases, leaving 26 bases between the germline ends. The germline gives CDR1 WSHSY, CDR2 SAAADI. The chain's CDR3 is CASRRRGRSGGNEETQYF. CDR3 sequence (DNA): TGCGCCAGCAGGCGCCGCGGGCGAAGCGGTGGGAACGAAGAGACCCAGTACTTC.